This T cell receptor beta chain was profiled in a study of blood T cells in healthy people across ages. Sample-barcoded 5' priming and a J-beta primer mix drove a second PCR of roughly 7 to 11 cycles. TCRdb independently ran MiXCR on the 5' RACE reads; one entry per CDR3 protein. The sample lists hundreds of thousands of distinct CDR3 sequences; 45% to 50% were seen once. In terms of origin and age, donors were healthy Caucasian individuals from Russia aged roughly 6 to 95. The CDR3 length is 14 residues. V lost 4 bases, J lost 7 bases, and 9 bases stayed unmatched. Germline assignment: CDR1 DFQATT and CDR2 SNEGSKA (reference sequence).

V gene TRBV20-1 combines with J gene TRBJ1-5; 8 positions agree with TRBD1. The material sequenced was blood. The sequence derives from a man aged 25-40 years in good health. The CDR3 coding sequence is TGCAGTGCTAACACAGGGGGAAGGGAACAGCCCCAGCATTTT. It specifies CSANTGGREQPQHF.